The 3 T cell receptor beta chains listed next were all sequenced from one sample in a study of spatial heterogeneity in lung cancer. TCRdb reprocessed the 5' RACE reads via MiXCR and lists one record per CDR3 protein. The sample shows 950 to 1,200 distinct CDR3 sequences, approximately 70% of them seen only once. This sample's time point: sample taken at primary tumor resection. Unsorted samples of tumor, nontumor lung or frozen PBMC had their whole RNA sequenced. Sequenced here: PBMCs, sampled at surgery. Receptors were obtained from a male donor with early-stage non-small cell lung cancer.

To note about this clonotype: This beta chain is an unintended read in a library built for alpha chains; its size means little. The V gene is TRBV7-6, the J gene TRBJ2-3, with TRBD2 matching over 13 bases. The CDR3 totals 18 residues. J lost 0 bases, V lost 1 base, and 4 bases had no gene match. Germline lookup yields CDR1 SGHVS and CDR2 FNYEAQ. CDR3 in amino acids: CASSLGGTSGASTDTQYF. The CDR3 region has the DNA TGTGCCAGCAGCTTAGGCGGGACTAGCGGGGCTAGCACAGATACGCAGTATTTT.

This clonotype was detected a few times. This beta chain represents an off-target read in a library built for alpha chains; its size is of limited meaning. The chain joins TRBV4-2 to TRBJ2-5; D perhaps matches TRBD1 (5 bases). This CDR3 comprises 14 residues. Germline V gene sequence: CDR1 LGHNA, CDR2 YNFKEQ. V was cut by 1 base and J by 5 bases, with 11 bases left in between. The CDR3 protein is CASSQGQGWETQYF. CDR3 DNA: TGTGCCAGCAGCCAAGGGCAGGGTTGGGAGACCCAGTACTTC.

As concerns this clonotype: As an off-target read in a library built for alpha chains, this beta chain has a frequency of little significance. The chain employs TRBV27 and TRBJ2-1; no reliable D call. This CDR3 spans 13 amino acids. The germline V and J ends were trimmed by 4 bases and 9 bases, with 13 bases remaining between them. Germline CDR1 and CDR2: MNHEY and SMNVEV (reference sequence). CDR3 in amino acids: CASSWSPEFEQFF. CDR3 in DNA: TGTGCCAGCAGTTGGTCCCCGGAGTTTGAGCAGTTCTTC.